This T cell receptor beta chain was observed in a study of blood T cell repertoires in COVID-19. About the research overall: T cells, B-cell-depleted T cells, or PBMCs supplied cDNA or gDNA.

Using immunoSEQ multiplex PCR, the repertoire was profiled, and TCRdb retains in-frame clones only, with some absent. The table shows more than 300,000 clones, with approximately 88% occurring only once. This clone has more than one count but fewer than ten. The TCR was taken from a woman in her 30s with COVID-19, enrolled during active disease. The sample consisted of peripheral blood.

The CDR3, as DNA: TGTGCCAGCAGCCGGGACAGCTATTACACTGAAGCTTTCTTT. This sequence encodes CASSRDSYYTEAFF. The chain links TRBV13 to TRBJ1-1, with 7 bases fitting TRBD1. CDR1 is PRHDT, CDR2 FYEKMQ, per germline (reference sequence). J lost 3 bases, V lost 5 bases, and 6 bases had no gene match. The CDR3 has 14 residues.